This passage covers 22 T cell receptor beta chains from one sample sequenced in a study of cytomegalovirus exposure and HLA in healthy donors. The repertoire was sequenced with immunoSEQ multiplex PCR; TCRdb's copy has only in-frame clones and lacks some. This repertoire shows some 150,000 clones, 85% to 90% found once; its top ten account for over 2%. The specimen was PBMCs. The receptor source for this set is a human donor in good health.

The rearrangement joins TRBV25-1 to TRBJ1-2, with D tentatively TRBD1 (5 bases). Germline V CDR1 and CDR2: MGHDK, SYGVNS. The V gene lost 1 base and the J gene lost 4 bases, with 7 bases spanning the gap. This CDR3 is built from 13 residues. The CDR3 bases are TGTGCCAGCAGTGAATGGGGCGTCTATGGCTACACCTTC. It yields the protein CASSEWGVYGYTF.

The V call is TRBV4-3, the J call TRBJ1-2; 7 bases are a match to TRBD1. CDR3 size: 14 residues. Trimming removed 2 bases from V and 4 bases from J; junction bases left unmatched: 4. The germline CDR1 and CDR2 sequences are LGHNA and YSLEER. The DNA of the CDR3 is TGCGCCAGCAGCCAAACCTGGGACAGCTATGGCTACACCTTC. Its protein product is CASSQTWDSYGYTF.

This sequence joins TRBV5-4 and TRBJ2-7; weak D call: TRBD2 (5 bases). The germline gives CDR1 SGHNT, CDR2 YYREEE (reference sequence). The V end was cut by 0 bases, the J end by 4 bases, with 8 bases between. The CDR3 is made up of 13 amino acids. The CDR3 bases are TGTGCCAGCAGCTTGGAACGGGGATACGAGCAGTACTTC. The encoded protein is CASSLERGYEQYF.

The J gene is TRBJ1-2, the V gene TRBV7-9; D is unresolved. The CDR3 has 14 residues. The germline V gene has CDR1 SEHNR and CDR2 FQNEAQ (reference sequence). V dropped 5 bases and J dropped 7 bases, with 17 bases sitting between them. CDR3 sequence reads: CASSVPGETGGYTF. In DNA form, the CDR3 reads TGTGCCAGCAGCGTCCCCGGGGAAACCGGTGGCTACACCTTC.

The chain has TRBV5-4 and TRBJ1-2; D perhaps matches TRBD1 (5 bases). V was cut by 3 bases and J by 0 bases, with 12 bases left in between. The CDR3 is 15 amino acids. CDR1 and CDR2 from the germline V gene are SGHNT and YYREEE (reference sequence). CDR3 in amino acids: CASSSDKGSNYGYTF. The DNA for the CDR3 is TGTGCCAGCAGCTCGGACAAGGGGTCTAACTATGGCTACACCTTC. The full variable domain, rest sourced from reference TRBV5-4 and TRBJ1-2, is ETGVTQSPTHLIKTRGQQVTLRCSSQSGHNTVSWYQQALGQGPQFIFQYYREEENGRGNFPPRFSGLQFPNYSSELNVNALELDDSALYLCASSSDKGSNYGYTFGSGTRLTVV.

This clone turned up a few times. This sequence joins TRBV7-4 and TRBJ1-1; TRBD1 matches at 11 bases. Germline V gene sequence: CDR1 SGHVT, CDR2 SQSDAQ. This CDR3 is 21 amino acids long. V lost 2 bases and J lost 5; bases outside the gene matches: 22. DNA for the CDR3: TGTGCCAGCAGCTTAAGGCGCAGGGACAGGGGGTTCGGCGCCAAAGGAACTGAAGCTTTCTTT. Its protein product is CASSLRRRDRGFGAKGTEAFF.

This chain uses TRBV5-4 with TRBJ1-1, with D possibly matching TRBD1 (6 bases). Trimming removed 1 base from V and 6 bases from J, with 10 bases in between. This CDR3 is 13 amino acids long. The germline V gene has CDR1 SGHNT and CDR2 YYREEE (reference sequence). The CDR3: CASSLRTVAEAFF. The CDR3 DNA reads as TGTGCCAGCAGCTTGCGGACAGTGGCTGAAGCTTTCTTT.

This clone was seen more than once but under ten times. The chain couples TRBV2 to TRBJ2-7, with a possible D match to TRBD1 (5 bases). CDR3 length equals 14 residues. Germline-derived CDR1 and CDR2 are SNHLY and FYNNEI. V gave up 5 bases and J gave up 0 bases, with 11 bases separating them. The CDR3 DNA follows: TGTGCCAGCAGTACAGGTTGTTTCTCCTACGAGCAGTACTTC. Residues: CASSTGCFSYEQYF.

This clone was seen a handful of times. This rearrangement joins TRBV11-2 to TRBJ1-1; tentatively, D is TRBD1 (5 bases). V dropped 1 base and J dropped 8 bases, with 17 bases sitting between them. Germline V gene sequence: CDR1 SGHAT, CDR2 FQNNGV. There are 15 residues in the CDR3. The CDR3 loop reads CASSLVSGDLSEAFF. CDR3 in DNA: TGTGCCAGCAGCTTAGTATCCGGGGACTTATCCGAAGCTTTCTTT.

The rearrangement links TRBV28 to TRBJ2-5, with a possible D match to TRBD1 (5 bases). Germline assignment: CDR1 MDHEN and CDR2 SYDVKM. V lost 2 bases and J lost 4, with 14 bases in between. The CDR3 is 15 residues long. The DNA of the CDR3 is TGTGCCAGCAGTTTACGGGCAGGGTGGGGAGAGACCCAGTACTTC. This gives the protein CASSLRAGWGETQYF.

The genes are TRBV2 and TRBJ2-1; tentatively, D is TRBD1 (6 bases). CDR1 and CDR2 (germline): SNHLY, FYNNEI. The ends were cut back, 5 bases at V and 4 bases at J, with 18 bases in the middle. This CDR3 comprises 16 residues. CDR3 in amino acids: CASSQGAQGMYNEQFF. The DNA of the CDR3 is TGTGCCAGCAGTCAAGGGGCCCAGGGGATGTACAATGAGCAGTTCTTC. Using reference TRBV2 and TRBJ2-1 for the parts outside the CDR3, the full variable domain is EPEVTQTPSHQVTQMGQEVILRCVPISNHLYFYWYRQILGQKVEFLVSFYNNEISEKSEIFDDQFSVERPDGSNFTLKIRSTKLEDSAMYFCASSQGAQGMYNEQFFGPGTRLTVL.

The count of this clone is one. In the same sample, other DNA sequences code for this CDR3. V gene TRBV29-1 combines with J gene TRBJ2-7, with a weak D call TRBD2 (5 bases). The CDR3 is made up of 12 amino acids. The germline V and J ends were trimmed by 0 bases and 3 bases, with 6 bases remaining between them. The germline V gene has CDR1 SQVTM and CDR2 ANQGSEA. CDR3 nucleotides: TGCAGCGTTGAAGATGGGAGCTACGAGCAGTACTTC. This sequence encodes CSVEDGSYEQYF.

This chain joins TRBV6-1 and TRBJ2-7; D is unresolved. Germline CDR1 is MNHNS and CDR2 is SASEGT. Trimming cost V 6 bases and J 2 bases, with 17 bases left between them. CDR3 length equals 15 residues. DNA of the CDR3: TGTGCCAGCAGAACAGACCAACTCATTACCTACGAGCAGTACTTC. Its protein is CASRTDQLITYEQYF.

The chain is built from TRBV5-4 and TRBJ1-1; the match to TRBD1 covers 8 bases. Germline V gene lookup returns CDR1 SGHNT and CDR2 YYREEE (reference sequence). The CDR3 loop spans 15 amino acids. V trimming: 4 bases; J trimming: 3 bases; junction bases outside the gene matches: 8. This CDR3 is CASSLLTGAYTEAFF. The DNA for the CDR3 is TGTGCCAGCAGCCTCCTGACAGGGGCGTACACTGAAGCTTTCTTT.

V gene TRBV7-6 combines with J gene TRBJ2-1; 8 nucleotides match TRBD1. V was pared by 3 bases and J by 12 bases, with 7 bases of the junction left unmatched. Germline values: CDR1 SGHVS, CDR2 FNYEAQ. The CDR3 contains 13 residues. The CDR3 DNA sequence: TGTGCCAGCAGCTTGCCAGGGGGCGTGAGGCAGTTCTTC. Translating gives CASSLPGGVRQFF.

The CDR3 DNA sequence: TGTGCCAGCAGTGACCCTATTCCAACAGGGGGGGTAAATGAGCAGTTCTTC. It encodes CASSDPIPTGGVNEQFF. The chain combines TRBV6-4 with TRBJ2-1; the D gene is possibly TRBD1 (8 bases). The CDR3 has 17 residues. Looked up from germline, CDR1 is MRHNA and CDR2 is SNTAGT. V lost 2 bases, J lost 7 bases, and 21 bases lay in between.

The CDR3 loop reads CAWRGLAGGSEQFF. The CDR3 DNA sequence: TGTGCCTGGAGGGGACTAGCGGGAGGTAGTGAGCAGTTCTTC. The V gene is TRBV30, the J gene TRBJ2-1, with 15 bases fitting TRBD2. Trimming at V came to 3 bases and at J to 9 bases, leaving 3 bases not matched to a gene. There are 14 residues in the CDR3. Germline CDR1 GTSNPN, CDR2 SVGIG (reference sequence).

V and J are TRBV28 and TRBJ1-5; D remains unclear. Germline assignment: CDR1 MDHEN and CDR2 SYDVKM. V lost 5 bases and J lost 1, with 12 bases in between. CDR3 size: 15 residues. CDR3 sequence (DNA): TGTGCCAGCAGTCCACTGACATTAAGCAATCAGCCCCAGCATTTT. This translates into CASSPLTLSNQPQHF.

V gene TRBV6-6 combines with J gene TRBJ1-2; a possible D gene is TRBD1 (6 bases). Trimming took off 5 bases at V and 0 bases at J, with 13 bases between the two ends. Germline CDR1 is MNHNY and CDR2 is SVGAGI (reference sequence). This CDR3 is 15 amino acids long. The CDR3 DNA follows: TGTGCCAGCAGTGGACCGGCAGGGGCTAACTATGGCTACACCTTC. Translated: CASSGPAGANYGYTF.

The genes are TRBV4-1 and TRBJ1-2; D is possibly TRBD1 (6 bases). The length of the CDR3 is 12 residues. The germline CDR1 and CDR2 sequences are MGHRA and YSYEKL. V was pared by 6 bases and J by 6 bases, with 11 bases between. CDR3 sequence reads: CASRTGSDGYTF. In DNA form, the CDR3 reads TGCGCCAGCAGGACAGGATCGGATGGCTACACCTTC.

J is TRBJ1-2 and V is TRBV5-6, with D tentatively TRBD1 (5 bases). Deletions cut 2 bases from V and 8 bases from J, with 10 bases between. Germline assignment: CDR1 SGHDT and CDR2 YYEEEE. CDR3 length: 12 amino acids. CDR3 in amino acids: CASSFGAGGYTF. The CDR3 DNA follows: TGTGCCAGCAGCTTTGGGGCTGGCGGCTACACCTTC. The full variable domain, with the rest looked up from reference TRBV5-6 and TRBJ1-2, is DAGVTQSPTHLIKTRGQQVTLRCSPKSGHDTVSWYQQALGQGPQFIFQYYEEEERQRGNFPDRFSGHQFPNYSSELNVNALLLGDSALYLCASSFGAGGYTFGSGTRLTVV.

The chain carries TRBV6-5 and TRBJ2-7; no clear D. Deletions cut 6 bases from V and 3 bases from J, with 12 bases between. CDR3 length: 13 residues. CDR1 is MNHEY and CDR2 is SVGAGI in the germline V gene. DNA for the CDR3: TGTGCCAGCAGCCGGAGCAAAAACTACGAGCAGTACTTC. Its translation is CASSRSKNYEQYF.